This TCR beta chain is from a study of regulatory dendritic cells for organ transplantation. Libraries were prepared by immunoSEQ multiplex PCR; TCRdb keeps only in-frame clonotypes and omits some of them. The sample records about 38,000 clones, around nine tenths being singletons. Per the germline V gene, CDR1 is SGHVS and CDR2 is FQNEAQ. CDR3 length: 15 residues. V gave up 5 bases and J gave up 5 bases; unmatched junction bases: 7. The clonotype was recovered from a human donor in good health. The gene calls are TRBV7-8 and TRBJ2-5; TRBD2 matches at 11 bases. Sequenced sample: naive CD8+ T cells from blood. The subset here: CD45RA+ naive T cells. In nucleotides, the CDR3 is TGTGCCAGCAGCCCCCAACTAGCGGGGGAGGAGACCCAGTACTTC. This translates into CASSPQLAGEETQYF.